The 21 T cell receptor beta chains below were found in one sample sequenced in a study of blood T cell repertoires in COVID-19. Produced via immunoSEQ multiplex PCR; TCRdb's table is partial and in-frame only. The table has about 150,000 clones, about 87% seen once. Material: peripheral blood. The receptors come from a human donor with COVID-19, enrolled during active disease. The donor label of this sample is uncertain.

The J gene is TRBJ1-1, the V gene TRBV6-5, with D maybe TRBD1 (6 bases). The CDR3 consists of 15 residues. The V end was cut by 6 bases, the J end by 2 bases, with 16 bases between. Germline values: CDR1 MNHEY, CDR2 SVGAGI. Here the CDR3 DNA reads TGTGCCAGCAGATCATCCGGGACACTTAACACTGAAGCTTTCTTT. Its translation is CASRSSGTLNTEAFF.

The CDR3 loop is CASSSDRGSYNEQFF. CDR3 DNA sequence: TGTGCCAGCAGTTCGGACAGAGGCTCCTACAATGAGCAGTTCTTC. The rearrangement joins TRBV11-2 to TRBJ2-1, with D perhaps TRBD1 (6 bases). The CDR3 extends over 15 amino acids. Trimming shortened V by 6 bases and J by 0 bases, and 12 bases separated the two germline ends. The germline V gene has CDR1 SGHAT and CDR2 FQNNGV.

The chain carries TRBV14 and TRBJ1-1; 9 bases match TRBD1. With V trimmed by 3 bases and J by 4 bases, 12 bases remained unmatched. Germline CDR1 reads SGHDN; CDR2 reads FVKESK. CDR3 size: 17 residues. CDR3 amino acids: CASSHPNGTGLVTEAFF. The DNA for the CDR3 is TGTGCCAGCAGCCACCCAAATGGGACAGGGCTGGTCACTGAAGCTTTCTTT.

The chain is built from TRBV10-1 and TRBJ1-6; 8 nucleotides match TRBD1. V shed 7 bases, J shed 3 bases, and the junction held 8 bases outside the gene matches. Germline V gene sequence: CDR1 WNHNN, CDR2 SYGVQD (reference sequence). The CDR3 consists of 16 residues. CDR3 coding DNA: TGCGCCAGCACCACCGGGACAGGAAGCTATAATTCACCCCTCCACTTT. It encodes CASTTGTGSYNSPLHF.

The chain links TRBV2 to TRBJ1-2; 7 nucleotides agree with TRBD1. CDR3 length: 14 amino acids. CDR1 and CDR2 (germline): SNHLY, FYNNEI. Unmatched junction bases numbered 10, after V lost 4 bases and J lost 8 bases. CDR3 loop: CASSGYEGAWGYTF. CDR3 DNA sequence: TGTGCCAGCAGTGGGTATGAGGGGGCCTGGGGCTACACCTTC.

Here the CDR3 reads CASRERGGERETQYF. The CDR3 region has the DNA TGTGCCAGCAGGGAGCGGGGCGGGGAGAGGGAGACCCAGTACTTC. The chain employs TRBV25-1 and TRBJ2-5; 7 bases map to TRBD2. The germline V gene encodes CDR1 MGHDK and CDR2 SYGVNS. The CDR3 is made up of 15 amino acids. Trimming took 6 bases from V and 5 from J; bases not matched to a gene: 12.

V usage is TRBV7-7 and J usage is TRBJ2-2; the match to TRBD2 covers 13 bases. V trimming: 4 bases; J trimming: 5 bases; junction bases outside the gene matches: 4. The V gene's germline CDR1 is SSHAT and CDR2 FNYEAQ (reference sequence). CDR3 size: 16 residues. The CDR3: CASSSGTSGATGELFF. The CDR3 DNA reads TGTGCCAGCAGCTCTGGGACTAGCGGGGCAACCGGGGAGCTGTTTTTT.

The chain employs TRBV2 and TRBJ1-2; 7 bases fit TRBD1. CDR1 is SNHLY and CDR2 is FYNNEI in the germline V gene. The CDR3 has 12 amino acids. J was trimmed by 6 bases and V by 6 bases; bases with no gene match: 4. CDR3 nucleotides: TGTGCCAGCAGCTATACAGGGGATGGCTACACCTTC. Translated, it gives CASSYTGDGYTF. Using reference TRBV2 and TRBJ1-2 for the parts outside the CDR3, the full variable domain is EPEVTQTPSHQVTQMGQEVILRCVPISNHLYFYWYRQILGQKVEFLVSFYNNEISEKSEIFDDQFSVERPDGSNFTLKIRSTKLEDSAMYFCASSYTGDGYTFGSGTRLTVV.

CDR3 residues: CASSYRGPNTEAFF. In nucleotides, the CDR3 is TGTGCCAGCAGTTACAGGGGCCCAAACACTGAAGCTTTCTTT. The J gene is TRBJ1-1, the V gene TRBV6-6; maybe TRBD1 (5 bases). This CDR3 is built from 14 residues. Per germline, CDR1 MNHNY and CDR2 SVGAGI (reference sequence). The V gene lost 2 bases and the J gene lost 2 bases, with 9 bases spanning the gap.

The gene calls are TRBV5-1 and TRBJ1-3; 9 positions agree with TRBD1. The junction had 2 bases not matched to a gene; V was cut back by 4 bases and J by 0 bases. The CDR3 loop spans 15 amino acids. The germline V gene has CDR1 SGHRS and CDR2 YFSETQ. CDR3 nucleotides: TGCGCCAGCAGCAAGGACAGGGGCTCTGGAAACACCATATATTTT. It yields the protein CASSKDRGSGNTIYF.

V usage is TRBV14 and J usage is TRBJ1-2, with unresolved D. Germline CDR1 SGHDN, CDR2 FVKESK. V lost 1 base and J 3 bases, leaving 9 bases between the germline ends. The CDR3 contains 14 residues. DNA for the CDR3: TGTGCCAGCAGCCAAGGGGAGCCATACTATGGCTACACCTTC. Translating it yields CASSQGEPYYGYTF.

This clone was seen a few times. The J gene is TRBJ1-2, the V gene TRBV5-1; 10 bases are shared with TRBD1. V was pared by 4 bases and J by 8 bases, with 5 bases of the junction left unmatched. The germline V gene encodes CDR1 SGHRS and CDR2 YFSETQ. This CDR3 contains 13 residues. DNA for the CDR3: TGCGCCAGCAGCGCGGGACAGGGGATCGGCTACACCTTC. This sequence encodes CASSAGQGIGYTF. Full variable domain (rest looked up from reference TRBV5-1 and TRBJ1-2): KAGVTQTPRYLIKTRGQQVTLSCSPISGHRSVSWYQQTPGQGLQFLFEYFSETQRNKGNFPGRFSGRQFSNSRSEMNVSTLELGDSALYLCASSAGQGIGYTFGSGTRLTVV.

This chain connects TRBV2 to TRBJ2-3; weak D call: TRBD2 (6 bases). V was trimmed by 8 bases and J by 2 bases, leaving 11 bases between them. This CDR3 is 13 amino acids long. Germline values: CDR1 SNHLY, CDR2 FYNNEI. The CDR3 protein is CASETSNTDTQYF. The CDR3 DNA reads as TGTGCCAGCGAGACTAGTAACACAGATACGCAGTATTTT.

This clone was seen once. The genes are TRBV6-5 and TRBJ1-4; 9 bases fit TRBD1. The CDR3 loop spans 14 amino acids. The V gene's germline CDR1 is MNHEY and CDR2 SVGAGI. J was trimmed by 4 bases and V by 4 bases; bases with no gene match: 1. DNA for the CDR3: TGTGCCAGCAGTTGGACAGGGGTTAATGAAAAACTGTTTTTT. This encodes CASSWTGVNEKLFF.

This chain uses TRBV5-1 with TRBJ1-1; D perhaps matches TRBD1 (6 bases). Trimming left V 4 bases short and J 1 base short, with 14 bases between. This CDR3 is built from 15 residues. Germline V lookup: CDR1 SGHRS, CDR2 YFSETQ. The CDR3 sequence: CASSPSMGQNTEAFF. CDR3 coding DNA: TGCGCCAGCAGCCCCTCAATGGGACAGAACACTGAAGCTTTCTTT.

V and J are TRBV18 and TRBJ1-2, with D uncertain. This CDR3 has 15 amino acids. V was pared by 4 bases and J by 3 bases, with 15 bases between. CDR1 and CDR2 (germline): KGHSH, LQKENI. The CDR3 DNA sequence: TGTGCCAGCTCACGGCTTAGCGGAGGAGACTATGGCTACACCTTC. Amino acid sequence: CASSRLSGGDYGYTF.

The chain links TRBV15 to TRBJ2-5, with TRBD2 matching 8 bases. Germline assignment: CDR1 LNHNV and CDR2 YYDKDF (reference sequence). Trimming removed 5 bases from V and 8 bases from J; junction bases left unmatched: 10. CDR3 size: 14 residues. The CDR3 nucleotides are TGTGCCACCAGCTTTAGCGGGACTGTTTCAACCCAGTACTTC. Translated: CATSFSGTVSTQYF.

The chain links TRBV19 to TRBJ1-1, with 7 bases that match TRBD1. The CDR3 consists of 15 residues. CDR1 is LNHDA, CDR2 SQIVND, per germline (reference sequence). The J segment lost 3 bases and the V segment lost 3 bases, leaving 7 bases of the junction unmatched. CDR3 nucleotide sequence: TGTGCCAGTAGTATGGAGGGGGCATCGGACACTGAAGCTTTCTTT. Its protein product is CASSMEGASDTEAFF.

This chain connects TRBV24-1 to TRBJ1-2; TRBD1 is a possible D gene (6 bases). The V end was cut by 4 bases, the J end by 8 bases, with 10 bases between. There are 12 residues in the CDR3. Germline CDR1 KGHDR, CDR2 SFDVKD. As DNA, the CDR3 is TGTGCCACCAGTGACCCCGGACAGGGCTACACCTTC. As protein: CATSDPGQGYTF.

The rearrangement links TRBV5-5 to TRBJ1-6, with a tentative D call TRBD1 (6 bases). Germline V lookup: CDR1 SGHKS, CDR2 YYEKEE (reference sequence). V dropped 2 bases and J dropped 9 bases, with 15 bases sitting between them. This CDR3 contains 15 residues. CDR3 DNA sequence: TGTGCCAGCAGCTTAGCAGGGGCAGAGGTTTCACCCCTCCACTTT. This encodes CASSLAGAEVSPLHF. Full variable domain (remainder filled in from reference TRBV5-5 and TRBJ1-6): DAGVTQSPTHLIKTRGQQVTLRCSPISGHKSVSWYQQVLGQGPQFIFQYYEKEERGRGNFPDRFSARQFPNYSSELNVNALLLGDSALYLCASSLAGAEVSPLHFGNGTRLTVT.

This chain connects TRBV21-1 to TRBJ1-1; the table's D call, TRBD1, was not checked against the DNA. TRBV21-1 constitutes a pseudogene. The CDR3 runs 15 residues. CDR3 residues: CASRAGTGFRTEAFF. Written as DNA, the CDR3 is TGTGCCAGCAGAGCCGGCACAGGGTTCAGGACTGAAGCTTTCTTT.